The clone carrying this TCR beta chain was observed a few times. The ends were cut back, 4 bases at V and 1 base at J, with 14 bases in the middle. The CDR3 totals 15 residues. CDR1 is SGHRS, CDR2 YFSETQ, per germline. This record belongs to a study of T-cell reconstitution after alpha-beta-depleted transplantation in children. Preparation of the TCRbeta library was carried out with unique molecular identifiers. TCRdb redid the calling of the PCR reads with MiXCR, one entry per CDR3 protein. The data show about 610,000 distinct CDR3 sequences, over 9.5% seen once. The clonotype originates from a human donor who donated a stem cell graft to a child with acute myeloid leukemia. This sample comprised PBMCs from the stem cell graft donor, obtained from the stem cell graft. V and J are TRBV5-1 and TRBJ1-1; TRBD1 is a possible D gene (5 bases). The CDR3 nucleotides are TGCGCCAGCAGCCCCCTGGGGACGCAGAACACTGAAGCTTTCTTT. It encodes CASSPLGTQNTEAFF.